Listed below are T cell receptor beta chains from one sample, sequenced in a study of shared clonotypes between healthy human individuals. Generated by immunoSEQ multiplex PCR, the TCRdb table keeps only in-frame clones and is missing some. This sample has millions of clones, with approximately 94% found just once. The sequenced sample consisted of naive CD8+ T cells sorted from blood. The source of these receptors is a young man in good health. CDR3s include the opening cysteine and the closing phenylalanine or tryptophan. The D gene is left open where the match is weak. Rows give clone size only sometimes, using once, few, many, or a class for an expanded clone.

cdr3_nt: TGTGCCTGGAATGGACCGTTCGGCGCAGATACGCAGTATTTT; cdr3_aa: CAWNGPFGADTQYF; v_call: TRBV30; d_call: -; clone_size: -; j_call: TRBJ2-3
cdr3_nt: TGTGCCACCCAAAAGCAGGGTAGCGAAAATGAGCAGTTCTTC; cdr3_aa: CATQKQGSENEQFF; v_call: TRBV27; d_call: -; clone_size: -; j_call: TRBJ2-1
cdr3_nt: TGCGCCAGCAGTGACGCGTACAATGAGCAGTTCTTC; cdr3_aa: CASSDAYNEQFF; v_call: TRBV4-1; d_call: -; clone_size: -; j_call: TRBJ2-1
cdr3_nt: TGTGCCAGCTCACCCGACAGGGGAAGCACTGAAGCTTTCTTT; cdr3_aa: CASSPDRGSTEAFF; v_call: TRBV18; d_call: TRBD1; clone_size: -; j_call: TRBJ1-1
cdr3_nt: TGTGCCAGCAGTTTCACAGGGGGTTACGAGCAGTACTTC; cdr3_aa: CASSFTGGYEQYF; v_call: TRBV28; d_call: TRBD1; clone_size: -; j_call: TRBJ2-7
cdr3_nt: TGTGCCAGCAGTCAGAGGGCTACAGATACGCAGTATTTT; cdr3_aa: CASSQRATDTQYF; v_call: TRBV7-9; d_call: -; clone_size: -; j_call: TRBJ2-3
cdr3_nt: TGTGCCAGCAGCTCTACAGGGTCTGGAGAGACCCAGTACTTC; cdr3_aa: CASSSTGSGETQYF; v_call: TRBV28; d_call: -; clone_size: -; j_call: TRBJ2-5
cdr3_nt: TGTGCCAGCAGCACCCCGGGACAGGGGAATCGCGAGCAGTACTTC; cdr3_aa: CASSTPGQGNREQYF; v_call: TRBV7-2; d_call: TRBD1; clone_size: -; j_call: TRBJ2-7
cdr3_nt: TGCAGCGTTGGTATCGGCAACTCCTACGAGCAGTACTTC; cdr3_aa: CSVGIGNSYEQYF; v_call: TRBV29-1; d_call: -; clone_size: -; j_call: TRBJ2-7
cdr3_nt: TGTGCCAGCAGCCGTAGGGACACCGGGGAGCTGTTTTTT; cdr3_aa: CASSRRDTGELFF; v_call: TRBV28; d_call: -; clone_size: -; j_call: TRBJ2-2
cdr3_nt: TGCGCCAGCAGTGAGCCCATAGGACCAAACACCGGGGAGCTGTTTTTT; cdr3_aa: CASSEPIGPNTGELFF; v_call: TRBV10-2; d_call: -; clone_size: -; j_call: TRBJ2-2
cdr3_nt: TGTGCCAGCAGTTTATCCGGGAGTCTGAGCTACGAGCAGTACTTC; cdr3_aa: CASSLSGSLSYEQYF; v_call: TRBV27; d_call: -; clone_size: -; j_call: TRBJ2-7
cdr3_nt: TGTGCCAGCAGCCCGTTCATGAGCTCTGGAAACACCATATATTTT; cdr3_aa: CASSPFMSSGNTIYF; v_call: TRBV14; d_call: -; clone_size: -; j_call: TRBJ1-3
cdr3_nt: TGTGCCAGCAGCGTAGGGGGGGGCGGTCAGCCCCAGCATTTT; cdr3_aa: CASSVGGGGQPQHF; v_call: TRBV9; d_call: -; clone_size: -; j_call: TRBJ1-5
cdr3_nt: TGTGCCAGCAGCTTAGGAGCGGGAGTAGGAACCTACGAGCAGTACTTC; cdr3_aa: CASSLGAGVGTYEQYF; v_call: TRBV13; d_call: TRBD2; clone_size: once; j_call: TRBJ2-7
cdr3_nt: TGTGCCAGCAGTTACGAGGCAGGGGGGGGCACAGATACGCAGTATTTT; cdr3_aa: CASSYEAGGGTDTQYF; v_call: TRBV6-6; d_call: -; clone_size: -; j_call: TRBJ2-3
cdr3_nt: TGTGCCAGCAGCGTAGTTAGCGGTCCCCTAGATGAGCAGTTCTTC; cdr3_aa: CASSVVSGPLDEQFF; v_call: TRBV9; d_call: -; clone_size: once; j_call: TRBJ2-1
cdr3_nt: TGTGCCAGTAGTTTCGGGGGCAGCGATGGCTACACCTTC; cdr3_aa: CASSFGGSDGYTF; v_call: TRBV19; d_call: -; clone_size: -; j_call: TRBJ1-2
cdr3_nt: TGTGCCAGCAGCTCCACGCCAGCCACAGATACGCAGTATTTT; cdr3_aa: CASSSTPATDTQYF; v_call: TRBV13; d_call: -; clone_size: once; j_call: TRBJ2-3
cdr3_nt: TGTGCCTGGAGTGTACGGTGGACAGCTGGAAACACCATATATTTT; cdr3_aa: CAWSVRWTAGNTIYF; v_call: TRBV30; d_call: -; clone_size: -; j_call: TRBJ1-3
cdr3_nt: TGTGCCAGCAGCTTAGGCATAACCTACACCTTC; cdr3_aa: CASSLGITYTF; v_call: TRBV5-6; d_call: -; clone_size: -; j_call: TRBJ1-2
cdr3_nt: TGTGCCAGCATTTCTGGGGAATCCTACGAGCAGTACTTC; cdr3_aa: CASISGESYEQYF; v_call: TRBV2; d_call: -; clone_size: many; j_call: TRBJ2-7
cdr3_nt: TGTGCCAGCAGGACCGTGGGGAGTAACGCGAACACTGAAGCTTTCTTT; cdr3_aa: CASRTVGSNANTEAFF; v_call: TRBV5-6; d_call: -; clone_size: -; j_call: TRBJ1-1
cdr3_nt: TGTGCCAGCAGCGGCGAAGTTTTCCCGCTTAATGAGCAGTTCTTC; cdr3_aa: CASSGEVFPLNEQFF; v_call: TRBV9; d_call: -; clone_size: -; j_call: TRBJ2-1
cdr3_nt: TGTGCCAGCAGTGAATTCACAACGAGGGATTCACCCCTCCACTTT; cdr3_aa: CASSEFTTRDSPLHF; v_call: TRBV25-1; d_call: -; clone_size: -; j_call: TRBJ1-6
cdr3_nt: TGTGCCAGCAGCGAGAGTCCCGGGACTGTCACCTTCGGGGAGCTGTTTTTT; cdr3_aa: CASSESPGTVTFGELFF; v_call: TRBV11-2; d_call: -; clone_size: -; j_call: TRBJ2-2
cdr3_nt: TGTGCCAGCAGCCTACCCATGAAGAGGCAGTACTTC; cdr3_aa: CASSLPMKRQYF; v_call: TRBV7-6; d_call: -; clone_size: -; j_call: TRBJ2-7
cdr3_nt: TGTGCCAGCAGAACTCAGGGGGACATTAATCAGCCCCAGCATTTT; cdr3_aa: CASRTQGDINQPQHF; v_call: TRBV27; d_call: TRBD1; clone_size: -; j_call: TRBJ1-5
cdr3_nt: TGTGCCAGCAGCTTAGGAGATACGCAGTATTTT; cdr3_aa: CASSLGDTQYF; v_call: TRBV5-4; d_call: -; clone_size: -; j_call: TRBJ2-3
cdr3_nt: TGCGCCAGCAGTGTTGATTACGGAGAAAAACTGTTTTTT; cdr3_aa: CASSVDYGEKLFF; v_call: TRBV10-2; d_call: -; clone_size: -; j_call: TRBJ1-4
cdr3_nt: TGTGCCAGCAGCTTCAGGGACAGGGGACTCTGGGAGACCCAGTACTTC; cdr3_aa: CASSFRDRGLWETQYF; v_call: TRBV5-6; d_call: TRBD1; clone_size: -; j_call: TRBJ2-5
cdr3_nt: TGTGCCAGAAGCCTTTGGACTAGGCGAGGGGAGACCCAGTACTTC; cdr3_aa: CARSLWTRRGETQYF; v_call: TRBV5-3; d_call: TRBD2; clone_size: -; j_call: TRBJ2-5
cdr3_nt: TGTGCCATCAGTGAGTCTCACGGCGAGTTCGGGCAGTACTTC; cdr3_aa: CAISESHGEFGQYF; v_call: TRBV10-3; d_call: -; clone_size: once; j_call: TRBJ2-7
cdr3_nt: TGTGCCAGCAGCTCAACGACAGGGTCTGAGCAGTACTTC; cdr3_aa: CASSSTTGSEQYF; v_call: TRBV7-3; d_call: TRBD1; clone_size: -; j_call: TRBJ2-7
cdr3_nt: TGTGCCAGCAGCCCGAGCGAGGGGGCATATCAGCCCCAGCATTTT; cdr3_aa: CASSPSEGAYQPQHF; v_call: TRBV7-9; d_call: TRBD1; clone_size: -; j_call: TRBJ1-5
cdr3_nt: TGTGCCAGCAGCTTGGTCGAGGGTTTGGGGATTAATGAAAAACTGTTTTTT; cdr3_aa: CASSLVEGLGINEKLFF; v_call: TRBV5-5; d_call: -; clone_size: -; j_call: TRBJ1-4
cdr3_nt: TGTGCCAGCAGCTTAGCGACTTACGGGACCTACACAGATACGCAGTATTTT; cdr3_aa: CASSLATYGTYTDTQYF; v_call: TRBV7-9; d_call: -; clone_size: -; j_call: TRBJ2-3
cdr3_nt: TGTGCCAGCAGCTTAGGCAGGGGAGGGCAAGAGACCCAGTACTTC; cdr3_aa: CASSLGRGGQETQYF; v_call: TRBV13; d_call: -; clone_size: -; j_call: TRBJ2-5
cdr3_nt: TGTGCCAGCAGTGAAGTTATCGGCGGGGTGGGGAACACTGAAGCTTTCTTT; cdr3_aa: CASSEVIGGVGNTEAFF; v_call: TRBV6-1; d_call: -; clone_size: -; j_call: TRBJ1-1
cdr3_nt: TGTGCCAGCAGCCGTTCCGGGACCTCGAGCTCCTACGAGCAGTACTTC; cdr3_aa: CASSRSGTSSSYEQYF; v_call: TRBV7-9; d_call: -; clone_size: -; j_call: TRBJ2-7
cdr3_nt: TGTGCCAGCAGTTTATCTTTGGGGTCCTACGAGCAGTACTTC; cdr3_aa: CASSLSLGSYEQYF; v_call: TRBV27; d_call: -; clone_size: -; j_call: TRBJ2-7
cdr3_nt: TGTGCCAGCAGCTTAGCCCAGAACATTCAGTACTTC; cdr3_aa: CASSLAQNIQYF; v_call: TRBV7-9; d_call: -; clone_size: -; j_call: TRBJ2-4
cdr3_nt: TGTGCCAGCTCACCATCGCCGGGACAGGGGAACACCGGGGAGCTGTTTTTT; cdr3_aa: CASSPSPGQGNTGELFF; v_call: TRBV18; d_call: TRBD1; clone_size: -; j_call: TRBJ2-2
cdr3_nt: TGCGCCAGCAGCTTGGGATTGGGATTTGAGCAGTTCTTC; cdr3_aa: CASSLGLGFEQFF; v_call: TRBV5-1; d_call: -; clone_size: once; j_call: TRBJ2-1
cdr3_nt: TGTGCCAGCAGGACAACGGGATCCGAAAAACTGTTTTTT; cdr3_aa: CASRTTGSEKLFF; v_call: TRBV6-1; d_call: -; clone_size: once; j_call: TRBJ1-4
cdr3_nt: TGTGCCAGCAGTTTAATAGGCAGCGATTACGAGCAGTACTTC; cdr3_aa: CASSLIGSDYEQYF; v_call: TRBV27; d_call: -; clone_size: -; j_call: TRBJ2-7
cdr3_nt: TGTGCTAGTGGTTTCAGTGCGGGGACAGGGGGTGACTATGGCTACACCTTC; cdr3_aa: CASGFSAGTGGDYGYTF; v_call: TRBV12-5; d_call: TRBD1; clone_size: -; j_call: TRBJ1-2
cdr3_nt: TGCGCCAGCAGCCTTAGGGGGCTCGACACAGATACGCAGTATTTT; cdr3_aa: CASSLRGLDTDTQYF; v_call: TRBV4-1; d_call: TRBD1; clone_size: once; j_call: TRBJ2-3
cdr3_nt: TGTGCCAGCAGTGCCATCCATGGCTCCGAGCAGTACTTC; cdr3_aa: CASSAIHGSEQYF; v_call: TRBV28; d_call: -; clone_size: -; j_call: TRBJ2-7